The clone carrying this T cell receptor beta chain was observed a few times. The antigen is undetermined. This entry is derived from a study of early T cells in non-severe SARS-CoV-2 infection. About the research overall: From unsorted whole blood, bulk RNA was sequenced, and the chains remained unpaired.

Attachment of unique molecular identifiers to individual cDNA molecules was performed. TCRdb reanalysed the 5' RACE reads using MiXCR and keeps one entry per CDR3 protein. The sample shows over 75,000 distinct CDR3 sequences, roughly 13% of them seen only once. Findings of the study overall: VDJdb-based matching was biased toward anti-spike CD8 responses and missed private and CD4 specificities.

Losses at the gene ends were 4 bases for V and 3 bases for J; bases not matched to a gene: 8. The CDR3 length is 15 residues. CDR1 and CDR2 (germline): LGHDT, YNNKEL (reference sequence). The clonotype comes from an adult who was a healthcare worker with PCR-confirmed SARS-CoV-2 infection or an uninfected control (not recorded which). This rearrangement joins TRBV3-1 to TRBJ2-5; 7 bases fit TRBD2. The source material was whole blood. CDR3 nucleotides: TGTGCCAGCAGCCCCAACGGACTAGACAAAGAGACCCAGTACTTC. Translated: CASSPNGLDKETQYF.